Here is one TCR beta chain with its context. The antigen this receptor binds is unknown. No much larger clone exists at a distance of one base, and base qualities are not known. From V the trimming removes 0 bases and from J it removes 4 bases, while the gene matches leave 4 bases of the junction unaccounted for. Sequences SGDLS (CDR1) and YYNGEE (CDR2) are obtained from the germline V gene. Inclusive of the bounding cysteine and phenylalanine, the CDR3 is 14 residues long. CDR3 DNA is the only sequence kept; it has 42 bases, read in frame from the first base. This sample stems from a study of blood T cell repertoires in COVID-19 (dated by TCRdb to 2020 to 2022). About the study as a whole: Samples from collaborators originated in the United States, Italy and Spain and spanned both the acute and convalescent phases of COVID-19. Where available, HLA class I and class II types were taken from metadata supplied by the sample provider and were not determined by assay-based typing. The material from the prospective study consisted of cDNA or gDNA derived from T cells, B-cell-depleted T cells, or PBMCs. The samples were drawn from the first 160 participants of the ongoing ImmuneRACE study and from 1,254 subjects provided by 6 global collaborators. Nearly every sample came with metadata listing a de-identified subject ID, COVID-19 status, age in years and sex. The repertoires were released in a freely available public database meant as a resource for research on the immune response to SARS-CoV-2. Subjects who had been exposed to COVID-19, were actively infected with it, or had recovered from it provided the deeply sampled blood TCRbeta repertoires that made up the dataset. The paper's findings and limits, for the study overall: Clinical and demographic metadata were provided uncurated, with the amount varying by source and participant.

Whole blood was collected in K2EDTA tubes by collaborating institutions according to the institutions' own protocols. For TCRbeta analysis, collaborator samples were shipped as frozen whole blood, as isolated PBMCs, or as DNA extracted from either sample type. The immunoSEQ Assay, a bias-controlled multiplex PCR, was used to amplify TCRbeta CDR3 regions from genomic DNA. The source study handled its data this way. The number of nucleated cells in each sample was estimated by amplification of reference gene primers within the assay. To quantify the absolute abundance of each unique TCRbeta CDR3 rearrangement, sequence reads were collapsed and filtered. For each sample, productive Simpson clonality was calculated by taking the square root of Simpson's diversity index across productive rearrangements. TCRdb obtained this table from immuneACCESS and retained in-frame rearrangements with V and J assigned. These tables miss some clones; where compared with another copy, unresolved V genes account for less than half of the shortfall, and the remainder is unexplained. V and J calls and clone size are as listed in that table; D and trimming were resolved from the DNA. This sample gives fewer than 15,000 clones in total; about 88% of them show up just once. In total, the top ten clones hold about 2.6% of the sample.

This chain joins TRBV9 to TRBJ2-7; TRBD2 agrees with 7 junctional bases. The sample was peripheral blood. The sequence was collected from a human donor in a cohort sampled during active COVID-19. The CDR3 region: CASSVEGGGYEQYF. The nucleotide sequence reads as follows: TGTGCCAGCAGCGTAGAAGGCGGGGGTTACGAGCAGTACTTC.